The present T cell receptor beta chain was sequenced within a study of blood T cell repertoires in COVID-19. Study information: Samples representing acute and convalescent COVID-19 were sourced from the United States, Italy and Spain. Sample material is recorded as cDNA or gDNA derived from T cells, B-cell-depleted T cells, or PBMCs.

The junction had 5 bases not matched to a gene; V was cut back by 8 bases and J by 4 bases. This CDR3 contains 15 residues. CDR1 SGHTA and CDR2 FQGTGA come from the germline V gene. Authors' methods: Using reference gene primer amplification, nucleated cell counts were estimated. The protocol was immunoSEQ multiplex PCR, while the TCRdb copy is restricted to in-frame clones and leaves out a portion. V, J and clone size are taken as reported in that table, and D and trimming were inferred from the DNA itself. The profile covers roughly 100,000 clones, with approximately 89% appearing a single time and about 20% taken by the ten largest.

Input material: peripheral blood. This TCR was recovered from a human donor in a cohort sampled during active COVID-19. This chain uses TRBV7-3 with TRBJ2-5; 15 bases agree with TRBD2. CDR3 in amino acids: CASSRTSGRVETQYF. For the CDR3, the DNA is TGTGCCAGCTCCCGGACTAGCGGGAGGGTAGAGACCCAGTACTTC.